Reported below is one TCR beta chain. What it binds is not known. These data belong to a study of cytomegalovirus exposure and HLA in healthy donors. Germline V CDR1 and CDR2: MNHNY, SVGAGI (reference sequence). The V end lost 6 bases, the J end lost 1 base, and 12 bases lay between the germline ends. The CDR3 has 15 amino acids. This PCR relied on a set of 60 Vbeta primers and 13 Jbeta primers. Method: immunoSEQ multiplex PCR; TCRdb's copy keeps in-frame clones and lacks some. The sample carries hundreds of thousands of clones, nearly 80% recorded once. Regarding donors, all were healthy bone marrow donors. General study points: V- and J-gene trimming of TCR beta was linked (in a later analysis) to a missense DCLRE1C variant. A previous analysis found most TCR beta V segments productive roughly 90% or roughly 30% of the time.

The V and J genes are TRBV6-6 and TRBJ1-4, with unresolved D. This TCR was sampled from a male donor in good health and CMV-seronegative. The sequenced sample consisted of PBMCs. The CDR3 protein is CASRRLSGTNEKLFF. DNA for the CDR3: TGTGCCAGCAGACGTCTATCGGGAACTAATGAAAAACTGTTTTTT.